A selection of T cell receptor beta chains follows, all from one sample in a study of cytomegalovirus exposure and HLA in healthy donors. Assay: immunoSEQ multiplex PCR; the TCRdb copy retains only in-frame clones and omits some. Of about 100,000 clones in the sample, roughly 77% were seen once. Sequenced: PBMCs. The receptors stem from a woman in her forties or fifties in good health and CMV-seropositive. Each CDR3 is given without its conserved first and last residue. Fields, in order: V gene, J gene, CDR3 protein.

V gene: TRBV7-3; J gene: TRBJ1-2; CDR3 protein: ASSLGHNYGYT
V gene: TRBV19; J gene: TRBJ2-5; CDR3 protein: ASSMGLAVGETQY
V gene: TRBV5-1; J gene: TRBJ2-2; CDR3 protein: ASSSDRVNTGELF
V gene: TRBV27; J gene: TRBJ2-1; CDR3 protein: ASTYSGLAGGGSYNEQF
V gene: TRBV7-3; J gene: TRBJ1-1; CDR3 protein: ASSSSPGTGFEAF
V gene: TRBV6-5; J gene: TRBJ1-5; CDR3 protein: ASSPDRGGGPQH
V gene: TRBV9; J gene: TRBJ1-3; CDR3 protein: ASSARDRGNTIY
V gene: TRBV30; J gene: TRBJ1-2; CDR3 protein: AHRTGYGYT
V gene: TRBV10-3; J gene: TRBJ1-1; CDR3 protein: AIRRGQVDTEAF
V gene: TRBV15; J gene: TRBJ2-4; CDR3 protein: ATARGRGLVKNIQY
V gene: TRBV5-1; J gene: TRBJ2-1; CDR3 protein: ASRTAASSYNEQF
V gene: TRBV6-6; J gene: TRBJ2-7; CDR3 protein: ASSYVQGGTYEQY
V gene: TRBV7-9; J gene: TRBJ1-1; CDR3 protein: SSSLTGGGNTEAF
V gene: TRBV2; J gene: TRBJ2-7; CDR3 protein: ASSKGHSNEQY
V gene: TRBV4-1; J gene: TRBJ2-7; CDR3 protein: ASSQDRGGSYEQY
V gene: TRBV9; J gene: TRBJ1-4; CDR3 protein: ASSYDEGGLGATNEKLF
V gene: TRBV4-2; J gene: TRBJ2-6; CDR3 protein: ASSHLPGTGGSGANVLT
V gene: TRBV5-1; J gene: TRBJ2-7; CDR3 protein: ASSLGTGEIFYEQY
V gene: TRBV5-6; J gene: TRBJ2-4; CDR3 protein: ASSLGAGGTYIQY
V gene: TRBV9; J gene: TRBJ2-2; CDR3 protein: ASSGGQSGELF